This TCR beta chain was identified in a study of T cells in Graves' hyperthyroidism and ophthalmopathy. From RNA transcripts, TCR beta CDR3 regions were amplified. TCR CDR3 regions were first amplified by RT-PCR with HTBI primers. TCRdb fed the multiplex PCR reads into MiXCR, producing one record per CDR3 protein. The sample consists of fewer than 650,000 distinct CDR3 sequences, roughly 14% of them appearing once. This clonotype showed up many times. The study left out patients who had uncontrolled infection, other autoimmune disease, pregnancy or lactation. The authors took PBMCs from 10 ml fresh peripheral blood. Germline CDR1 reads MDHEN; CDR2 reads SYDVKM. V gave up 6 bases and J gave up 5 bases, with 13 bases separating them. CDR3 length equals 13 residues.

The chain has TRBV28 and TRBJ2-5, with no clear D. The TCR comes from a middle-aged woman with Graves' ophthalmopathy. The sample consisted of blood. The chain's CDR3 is CASSVVAEETQYF. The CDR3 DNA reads TGTGCCAGCAGCGTCGTAGCAGAGGAGACCCAGTACTTC.